Each of the 21 T cell receptor beta chains below was sequenced from the same sample in a study of T cells in localized non-small cell lung cancer. Here immunoSEQ multiplex PCR was the method, and the copy in TCRdb shows in-frame clones only, minus some. This sample has about 3,400 clones, with approximately 23% found just once. The sequences come from lung tumor tissue, collected before any cancer treatment. The receptor set was obtained from a woman aged 40 to 75 with stage I lung adenocarcinoma.

CDR3 protein: CASSLGFLPNEQFF. The CDR3 coding sequence is TGTGCCAGCAGCTTAGGGTTTCTCCCCAATGAGCAGTTCTTC. The J gene is TRBJ2-1, the V gene TRBV11-3; no clear D gene. The CDR3 is 14 residues long. Germline V gene data show CDR1 as SGHNT and CDR2 as YENEEA. Trimming removed 1 base from V and 6 bases from J, with 10 bases in between.

This clone was detected only a few times. The chain carries TRBV9 and TRBJ1-2; TRBD1 matches 8 bases. The CDR3 has 16 residues. Per the germline V gene, CDR1 is SGDLS and CDR2 is YYNGEE. V lost 0 bases and J lost 2; bases outside the gene matches: 6. The CDR3 DNA sequence: TGTGCCAGCAGCGTAGGACAGGGGTTGTCCAACTATGGCTACACCTTC. It specifies CASSVGQGLSNYGYTF.

Points on this clone: The junction departs from the called germline gene at one end, perhaps through a read error. This sample also contains other DNA sequences that code for the same CDR3. The rearrangement joins TRBV29-1 to TRBJ2-5; unclear D gene. Germline-derived CDR1 and CDR2 are SQVTM and ANQGSEA. This CDR3 region has 12 residues. As DNA, the CDR3 is TGCAGCGTAGAAGGATACCAAGAGACCCAGTACTTC. This translates into CSVEGYQETQYF.

This chain uses TRBV11-3 with TRBJ2-7; D ambiguous. The germline V gene has CDR1 SGHNT and CDR2 YENEEA. The CDR3 consists of 15 residues. Trimming shortened V by 1 base and J by 0 bases, and 10 bases separated the two germline ends. The CDR3 bases are TGTGCCAGCAGCTTAGGGTTTCGCGGCTCCTACGAGCAGTACTTC. Its translation is CASSLGFRGSYEQYF.

This clone was seen a handful of times. This sequence joins TRBV11-3 and TRBJ2-3, with unresolved D. The CDR3 extends over 14 amino acids. Trimming shortened V by 1 base and J by 4 bases, and 9 bases separated the two germline ends. Germline V gene lookup returns CDR1 SGHNT and CDR2 YENEEA. CDR3 amino acids: CASSLGHQSDTQYF. DNA of the CDR3: TGTGCCAGCAGCTTAGGCCATCAGTCAGATACGCAGTATTTT.

This clone was detected many times. V and J are TRBV11-3 and TRBJ1-3; D remains ambiguous. Germline lookup yields CDR1 SGHNT and CDR2 YENEEA. V was shortened by 0 bases and J by 8 bases, with 14 bases between the two germline ends. The CDR3 is 15 amino acids. The CDR3, as DNA: TGTGCCAGCAGCTTAGAGGGTAATCAACGCGACACCATATATTTT. This translates into CASSLEGNQRDTIYF.

This clone was seen only once. The chain uses TRBV12-5 and TRBJ2-3; 7 nucleotides align to TRBD2. This CDR3 contains 16 residues. After removal of 5 bases from V and 0 bases from J, the junction contained 8 bases not matched to a gene. Looked up from germline, CDR1 is LGHNT and CDR2 is FRNRAP. CDR3 in amino acids: CASGPGLEASTDTQYF. For the CDR3, the DNA is TGTGCTAGTGGTCCCGGACTAGAGGCTAGCACAGATACGCAGTATTTT.

The chain couples TRBV2 to TRBJ2-1; 8 bases agree with TRBD2. The V gene end was trimmed by 6 bases and the J gene end by 5 bases; junction bases not matched to a gene: 12. Germline V gene sequence: CDR1 SNHLY, CDR2 FYNNEI. The CDR3 loop spans 16 amino acids. This chain's CDR3 is CASSPLIGGDHNEQFF. The CDR3 DNA sequence: TGTGCCAGCAGCCCCCTTATCGGGGGGGATCACAATGAGCAGTTCTTC.

The chain combines TRBV11-3 with TRBJ1-1, with 10 positions matching TRBD1. V trimming: 2 bases; J trimming: 0 bases; junction bases outside the gene matches: 15. Looked up from germline, CDR1 is SGHNT and CDR2 is YENEEA. The length of the CDR3 is 20 residues. CDR3 sequence reads: CASSLSYRWRDRGMNTEAFF. In nucleotides, the CDR3 is TGTGCCAGCAGCTTATCTTACCGCTGGCGGGACAGGGGCATGAACACTGAAGCTTTCTTT. Combining the CDR3 with reference TRBV11-3 and TRBJ1-1 gives the whole variable domain EAGVVQSPRYKIIEKKQPVAFWCNPISGHNTLYWYLQNLGQGPELLIRYENEEAVDDSQLPKDRFSAERLKGVDSTLKIQPAELGDSAVYLCASSLSYRWRDRGMNTEAFFGQGTRLTVV.

This clone ranks as medium-sized. V usage is TRBV11-3 and J usage is TRBJ1-3, with 11 bases fitting TRBD1. Looked up from germline, CDR1 is SGHNT and CDR2 is YENEEA. The ends lost 5 bases at V and 2 bases at J; junction bases unmatched: 8. The CDR3 sequence is 17 residues long. CDR3 nucleotides: TGTGCCAGCAGCACCCGGACAGGGGGCTCTCCTGGAAACACCATATATTTT. Amino acid sequence: CASSTRTGGSPGNTIYF.

The chain employs TRBV6-8 and TRBJ2-2, with a possible D match to TRBD1 (6 bases). The CDR3 spans 17 residues. V was trimmed by 6 bases and J by 2 bases, leaving 19 bases between them. Germline V gene sequence: CDR1 MNHGY, CDR2 SAAAGT. Here the CDR3 DNA reads TGTGCCAGCAGGACAGGAAGAGGGCAATCAAACACCGGGGAGCTGTTTTTT. This codes for CASRTGRGQSNTGELFF.

The V and J genes are TRBV5-1 and TRBJ2-1, with D unresolved. V was trimmed by 4 bases and J by 0 bases, leaving 17 bases between them. Germline assignment: CDR1 SGHRS and CDR2 YFSETQ. The CDR3 has 17 residues. CDR3 sequence reads: CASSETPMRSSYNEQFF. CDR3 coding DNA: TGCGCCAGCAGCGAGACCCCGATGCGGAGCTCCTACAATGAGCAGTTCTTC.

The chain carries TRBV11-3 and TRBJ2-1; D not certain. Trimming left V 3 bases short and J 4 bases short, with 10 bases between. The CDR3 loop spans 14 amino acids. Germline values: CDR1 SGHNT, CDR2 YENEEA. CDR3 DNA sequence: TGTGCCAGCAGCTTCGTGGCACCTTACAATGAGCAGTTCTTC. Protein product: CASSFVAPYNEQFF.

This clone was seen a handful of times. The DNA is left out, because the CDR3 cannot be placed on it with certainty; the CDR3 is given as TCRdb lists it. V usage is TRBV28 and J usage is TRBJ2-3; the DNA was not used to check the table's D call, TRBD1. CDR1 and CDR2 (germline): MDHEN, SYDVKM. The CDR3 has 16 residues if both end residues are counted. The CDR3 spells CASSFFGQGSTDTQYF.

CDR3 sequence: CASSRTSGSFDEQYF. The CDR3 bases are TGTGCCAGTAGTAGGACTAGCGGGAGCTTCGACGAGCAGTACTTC. V and J are TRBV19 and TRBJ2-7; 13 positions match TRBD2. This CDR3 comprises 15 residues. V lost 4 bases, J lost 5 bases, and 5 bases stayed unmatched. The V gene's germline CDR1 is LNHDA and CDR2 SQIVND (reference sequence).

V usage is TRBV5-1 and J usage is TRBJ1-5, with D hard to call. Germline V gives CDR1 SGHRS, CDR2 YFSETQ. V lost 0 bases, J lost 1 base, and 8 bases lay in between. The CDR3 loop spans 15 amino acids. CDR3 DNA sequence: TGCGCCAGCAGCTTGGGGGGAAGCAGCAATCAGCCCCAGCATTTT. Residues: CASSLGGSSNQPQHF.

In its sample, this clone was seen a few times. This chain links TRBV6-8 with TRBJ1-3; 10 positions agree with TRBD1. V dropped 0 bases and J dropped 9; count of bases not matched to a gene: 8. Germline CDR1 MNHGY, CDR2 SAAAGT. This CDR3 comprises 16 residues. The CDR3 coding sequence is TGTGCCAGCAGTTACTCAGGGACAGGGGCCGGTGGCACCATATATTTT. As protein: CASSYSGTGAGGTIYF.

The chain is built from TRBV19 and TRBJ1-5; D gene ambiguous. V dropped 10 bases and J dropped 4 bases, with 20 bases sitting between them. CDR1 LNHDA and CDR2 SQIVND come from the germline V gene (reference sequence). The CDR3 has 15 residues. This CDR3 reads CATELGQIKNQPQHF. In DNA form, the CDR3 reads TGTGCCACCGAACTGGGCCAGATTAAAAATCAGCCCCAGCATTTT.

This sequence joins TRBV5-1 and TRBJ1-2; D gene uncertain. Trimming removed 4 bases at V and 5 bases at J, with 24 bases between. The germline gives CDR1 SGHRS, CDR2 YFSETQ. The CDR3 length is 17 residues. For the CDR3, the DNA is TGCGCCAGCAGCGCGCTTCGCGGAACAGTCAGAACTTATGGCTACACCTTC. Amino acids: CASSALRGTVRTYGYTF.

This clone was recorded a few times. The rearrangement links TRBV11-3 to TRBJ2-1; tentative D call: TRBD1 (6 bases). The CDR3 runs to 16 residues. The V end was cut by 1 base, the J end by 6 bases, with 16 bases between. Germline values: CDR1 SGHNT, CDR2 YENEEA. Written as DNA, the CDR3 is TGTGCCAGCAGCTTAGGGACAGCCCCTCTAGGCAATGAGCAGTTCTTC. Amino acid sequence: CASSLGTAPLGNEQFF.

This clone showed up just a few times. The J gene is TRBJ1-2, the V gene TRBV7-5. TRBV7-5 is reported as a pseudogene. The CDR3 covers 14 residues. The CDR3, as DNA: TGTGCCAGCAGCCCCGGGGGGCGTTCCTATGGCTACACCTTC. Encoded protein: CASSPGGRSYGYTF.